This T cell receptor beta chain was profiled in a study of blood T cell repertoires in COVID-19. The overall study: There were acute and convalescent COVID-19 samples, and they came from the United States, Italy and Spain. Sources were T cells, B-cell-depleted T cells, or PBMCs; the material itself was cDNA or gDNA.

The CDR3 totals 12 residues. The germline gives CDR1 MNHNY, CDR2 SVGAGI (reference sequence). Trimming removed 5 bases from V and 3 bases from J, with 8 bases in between. Methods used by the authors: Reference gene primer amplification in the assay estimated nucleated cell counts. The data were produced by immunoSEQ multiplex PCR, yet TCRdb's version contains in-frame clones alone and is incomplete. D and trimming were read from the DNA, whereas the V and J calls and clone size are those reported in that table. The repertoire holds 60,000 to 85,000 clones, with over 85% as singletons. This clonotype was sampled from a man in his fifties or sixties with acute or convalescent COVID-19. Material: peripheral blood. This chain links TRBV6-6 with TRBJ2-7; possible D gene TRBD1, 5 bases. In DNA, the CDR3 is TGTGCCAGCAGTACTCAGGGCTACGAGCAGTACTTC. This codes for CASSTQGYEQYF.